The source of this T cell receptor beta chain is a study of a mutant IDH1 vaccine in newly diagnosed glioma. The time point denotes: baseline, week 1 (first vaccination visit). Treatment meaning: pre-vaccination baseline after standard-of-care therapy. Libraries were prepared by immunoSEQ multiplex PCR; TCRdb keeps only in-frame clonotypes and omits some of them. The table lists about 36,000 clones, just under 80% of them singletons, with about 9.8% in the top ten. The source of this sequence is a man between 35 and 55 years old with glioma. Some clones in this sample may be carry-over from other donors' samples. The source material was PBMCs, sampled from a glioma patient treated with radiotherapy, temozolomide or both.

CDR3 sequence reads: CASRSSGQGTYEQYF. The CDR3 nucleotides read TGTGCCAGCAGGTCTTCGGGACAGGGAACCTACGAGCAGTACTTC. This rearrangement joins TRBV27 to TRBJ2-7; 9 nucleotides match TRBD1. V shed 6 bases, J shed 2 bases, and the junction held 8 bases outside the gene matches. CDR1 is MNHEY and CDR2 is SMNVEV in the germline V gene (reference sequence). The CDR3 covers 15 residues.